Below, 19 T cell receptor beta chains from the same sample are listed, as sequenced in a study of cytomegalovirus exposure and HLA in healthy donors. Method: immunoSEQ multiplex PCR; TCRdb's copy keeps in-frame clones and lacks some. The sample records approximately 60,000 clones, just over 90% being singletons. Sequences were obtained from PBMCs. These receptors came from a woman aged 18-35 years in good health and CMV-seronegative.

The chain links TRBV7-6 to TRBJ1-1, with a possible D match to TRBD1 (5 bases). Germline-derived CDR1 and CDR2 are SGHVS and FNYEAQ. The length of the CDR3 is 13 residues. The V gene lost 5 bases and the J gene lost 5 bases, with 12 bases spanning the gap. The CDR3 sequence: CASSTTGGTEAFF. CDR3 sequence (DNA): TGTGCCAGCAGCACTACGGGGGGAACTGAAGCTTTCTTT.

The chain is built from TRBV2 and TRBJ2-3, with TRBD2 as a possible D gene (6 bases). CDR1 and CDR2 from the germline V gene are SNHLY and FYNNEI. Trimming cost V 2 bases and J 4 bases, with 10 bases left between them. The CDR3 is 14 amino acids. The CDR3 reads CASSELLAADTQYF. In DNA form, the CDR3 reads TGTGCCAGCAGTGAACTACTAGCCGCAGATACGCAGTATTTT.

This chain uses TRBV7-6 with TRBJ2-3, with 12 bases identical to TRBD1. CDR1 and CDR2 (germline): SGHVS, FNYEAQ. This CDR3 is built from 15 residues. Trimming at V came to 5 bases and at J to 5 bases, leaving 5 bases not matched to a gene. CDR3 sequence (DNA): TGTGCCAGCAGCGTCGGGACAGGGGGCATAGATACGCAGTATTTT. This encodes CASSVGTGGIDTQYF. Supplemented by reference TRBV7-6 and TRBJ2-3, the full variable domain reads GAGVSQSPRYKVTKRGQDVALRCDPISGHVSLYWYRQALGQGPEFLTYFNYEAQQDKSGLPNDRFSAERPEGSISTLTIQRTEQRDSAMYRCASSVGTGGIDTQYFGPGTRLTVL.

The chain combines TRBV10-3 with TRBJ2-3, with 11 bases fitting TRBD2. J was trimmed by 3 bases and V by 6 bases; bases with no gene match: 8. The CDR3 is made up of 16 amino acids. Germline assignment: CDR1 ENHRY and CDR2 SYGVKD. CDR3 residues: CAISPTSGIVTDTQYF. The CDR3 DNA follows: TGTGCCATCAGCCCGACTAGCGGGATAGTTACAGATACGCAGTATTTT.

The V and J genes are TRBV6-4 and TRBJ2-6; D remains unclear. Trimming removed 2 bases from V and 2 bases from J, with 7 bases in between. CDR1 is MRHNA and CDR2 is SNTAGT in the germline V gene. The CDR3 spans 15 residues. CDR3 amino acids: CASSDSSTGANVLTF. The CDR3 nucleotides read TGTGCCAGCAGTGACAGTAGTACTGGGGCCAACGTCCTGACTTTC.

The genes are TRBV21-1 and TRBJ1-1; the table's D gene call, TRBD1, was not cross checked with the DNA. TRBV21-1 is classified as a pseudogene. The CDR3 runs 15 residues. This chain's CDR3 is CASSRQGQSDTEAFF. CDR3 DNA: TGTGCCAGCAGCAGGCAGGGACAGTCGGACACTGAAGCTTTCTTT.

CDR3 DNA: TGTGCCAGCAGCGCCGTTGGGGGCGGATTCACAGATACGCAGTATTTT. It yields the protein CASSAVGGGFTDTQYF. J is TRBJ2-3 and V is TRBV7-8, with D tentatively TRBD1 (6 bases). Germline V gene data show CDR1 as SGHVS and CDR2 as FQNEAQ. V lost 5 bases and J 2 bases, leaving 17 bases between the germline ends. The CDR3 spans 16 residues.

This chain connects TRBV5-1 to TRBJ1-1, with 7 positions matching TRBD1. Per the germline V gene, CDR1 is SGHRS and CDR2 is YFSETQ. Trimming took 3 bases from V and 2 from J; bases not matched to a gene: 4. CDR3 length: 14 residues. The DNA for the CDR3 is TGCGCCAGCAGCTCGGGACAGAGAAACACTGAAGCTTTCTTT. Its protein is CASSSGQRNTEAFF.

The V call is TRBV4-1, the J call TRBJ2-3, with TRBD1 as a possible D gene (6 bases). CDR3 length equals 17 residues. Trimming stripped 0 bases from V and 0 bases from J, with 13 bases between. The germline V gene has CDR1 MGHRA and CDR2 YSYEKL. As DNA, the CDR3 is TGCGCCAGCAGCCAAGAAGGTGGGGGCAGTAGCACAGATACGCAGTATTTT. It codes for CASSQEGGGSSTDTQYF.

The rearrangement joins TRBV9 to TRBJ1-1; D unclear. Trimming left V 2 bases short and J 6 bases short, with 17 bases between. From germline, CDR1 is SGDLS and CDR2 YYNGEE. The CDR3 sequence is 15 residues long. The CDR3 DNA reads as TGTGCCAGCAGCGTGCGGGATTCTTCGTTTTCTGAAGCTTTCTTT. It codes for CASSVRDSSFSEAFF.

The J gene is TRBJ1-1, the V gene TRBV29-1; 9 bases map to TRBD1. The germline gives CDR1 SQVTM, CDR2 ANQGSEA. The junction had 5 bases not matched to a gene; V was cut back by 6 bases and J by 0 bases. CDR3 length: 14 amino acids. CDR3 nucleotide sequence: TGCAGCGTAGGACAGGGGCTAATGAACACTGAAGCTTTCTTT. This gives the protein CSVGQGLMNTEAFF.

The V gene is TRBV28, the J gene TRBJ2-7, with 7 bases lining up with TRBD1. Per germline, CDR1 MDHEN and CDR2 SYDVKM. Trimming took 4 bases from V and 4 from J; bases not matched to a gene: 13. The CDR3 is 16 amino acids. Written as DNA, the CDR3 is TGTGCCAGCAGTTGGGTTACAGGGGCGATAGCTTACGAGCAGTACTTC. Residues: CASSWVTGAIAYEQYF.

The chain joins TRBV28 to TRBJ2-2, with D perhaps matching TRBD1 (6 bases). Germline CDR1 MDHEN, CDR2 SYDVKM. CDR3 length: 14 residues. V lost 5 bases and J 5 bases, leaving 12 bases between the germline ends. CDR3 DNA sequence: TGTGCCAGCAGTCAACCCGGACAGACCGGGGAGCTGTTTTTT. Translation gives CASSQPGQTGELFF.

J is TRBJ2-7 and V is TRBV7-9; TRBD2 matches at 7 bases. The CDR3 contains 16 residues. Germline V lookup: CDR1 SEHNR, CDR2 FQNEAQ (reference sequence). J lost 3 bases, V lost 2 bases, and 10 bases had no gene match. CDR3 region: CASSLREDEKRYEQYF. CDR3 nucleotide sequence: TGTGCCAGCAGCTTACGGGAGGATGAGAAACGCTACGAGCAGTACTTC.

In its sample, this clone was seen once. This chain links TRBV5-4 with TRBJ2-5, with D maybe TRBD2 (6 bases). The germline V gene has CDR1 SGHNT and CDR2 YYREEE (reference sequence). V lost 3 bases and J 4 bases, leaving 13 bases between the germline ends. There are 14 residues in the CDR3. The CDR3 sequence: CASSSAGSRETQYF. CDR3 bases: TGTGCCAGCAGCTCGGCGGGATCCCGAGAGACCCAGTACTTC. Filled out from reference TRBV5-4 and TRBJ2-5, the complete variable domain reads ETGVTQSPTHLIKTRGQQVTLRCSSQSGHNTVSWYQQALGQGPQFIFQYYREEENGRGNFPPRFSGLQFPNYSSELNVNALELDDSALYLCASSSAGSRETQYFGPGTRLLVL.

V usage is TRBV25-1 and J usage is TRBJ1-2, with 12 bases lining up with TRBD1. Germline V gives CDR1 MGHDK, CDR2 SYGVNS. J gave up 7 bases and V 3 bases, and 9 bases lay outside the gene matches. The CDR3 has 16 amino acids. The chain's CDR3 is CASSDFWGQGAGGYTF. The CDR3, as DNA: TGTGCCAGCAGTGATTTCTGGGGACAGGGGGCTGGTGGCTACACCTTC.

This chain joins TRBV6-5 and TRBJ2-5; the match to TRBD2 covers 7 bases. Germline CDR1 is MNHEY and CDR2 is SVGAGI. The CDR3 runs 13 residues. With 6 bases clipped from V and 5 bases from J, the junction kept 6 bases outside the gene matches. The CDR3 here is CASRKTSWETQYF. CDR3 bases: TGTGCCAGCAGGAAGACTAGCTGGGAGACCCAGTACTTC.

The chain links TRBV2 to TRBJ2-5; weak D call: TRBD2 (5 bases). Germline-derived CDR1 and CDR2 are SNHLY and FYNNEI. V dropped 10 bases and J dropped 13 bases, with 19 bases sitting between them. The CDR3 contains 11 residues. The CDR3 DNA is TGTGCCACTCTGGGTTCGCTAGCAGCGTACTTC. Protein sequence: CATLGSLAAYF.

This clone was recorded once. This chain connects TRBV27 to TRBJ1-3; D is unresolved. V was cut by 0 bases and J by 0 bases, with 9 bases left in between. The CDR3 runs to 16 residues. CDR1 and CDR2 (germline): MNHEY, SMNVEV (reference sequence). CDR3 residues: CASSLSPGLSGNTIYF. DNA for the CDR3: TGTGCCAGCAGTTTATCTCCAGGACTCTCTGGAAACACCATATATTTT.